Included here is one T cell receptor beta chain sequence, with context. Its specificity is unknown. The germline CDR1 and CDR2 sequences are MNHNS and SASEGT. V shed 5 bases, J shed 11 bases, and the junction held 17 bases outside the gene matches. There are 15 residues in the CDR3. The source of the sample is a study of Ad26.COV2.S vaccination and SARS-CoV-2 variants. Overall study findings and caveats: Compared with placebo recipients, vaccine recipients had higher spike-specific TCR breadth. Responses of T cells in total may have been underestimated by the TCR breadth and depth analyses.

Method: immunoSEQ multiplex PCR; TCRdb's copy keeps in-frame clones and lacks some. The table has around 310,000 clones, about 90% seen once. Treatment indicated: 15 to 20 received Ad26.COV2.S at low or high dose, single or two shots; about 5 received placebo; per-sample allocation not given. Material that was analyzed had been drawn on day 63 after the first vaccine or placebo injection. Spike of the Wuhan-strain SARS-CoV-2 was expressed by an Ad26 vector, which formed the vaccine. The rearrangement links TRBV6-1 to TRBJ1-1; TRBD1 agrees at 7 bases. This receptor was obtained from a person aged 18-65 years who received the Ad26.COV2.S COVID-19 vaccine or a placebo. The specimen comprised peripheral blood, sampled in a trial of Ad26.COV2.S vaccine versus placebo. CDR3 protein: CASSSLGQEGSNAFF. The CDR3, as DNA: TGTGCCAGCAGTTCCCTCGGACAGGAGGGGAGTAACGCTTTCTTT.